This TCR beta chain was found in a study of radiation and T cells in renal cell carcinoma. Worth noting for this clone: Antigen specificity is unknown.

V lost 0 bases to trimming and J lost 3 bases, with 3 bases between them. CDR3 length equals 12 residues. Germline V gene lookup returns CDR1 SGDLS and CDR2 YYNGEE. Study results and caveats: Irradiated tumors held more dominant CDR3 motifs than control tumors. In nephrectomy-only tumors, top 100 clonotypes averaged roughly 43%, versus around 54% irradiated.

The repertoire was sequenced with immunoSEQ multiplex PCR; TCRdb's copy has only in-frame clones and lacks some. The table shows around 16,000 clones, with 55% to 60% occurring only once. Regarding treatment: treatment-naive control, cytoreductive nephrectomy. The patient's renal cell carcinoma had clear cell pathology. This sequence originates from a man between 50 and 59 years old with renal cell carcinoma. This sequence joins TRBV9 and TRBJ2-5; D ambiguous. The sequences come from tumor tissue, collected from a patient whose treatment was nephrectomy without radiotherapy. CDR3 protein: CASSVGEETQYF. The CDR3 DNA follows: TGTGCCAGCAGCGTAGGAGAAGAGACCCAGTACTTC.